Many counts were recorded for the clone carrying this T cell receptor beta chain. The antigen is undetermined. Its ends do not fully match the called genes, so a read error is possible. The sample belongs to a study of T cell repertoires in cytomegalovirus infection. Study information: In public TCR beta signatures, there were indications of both CMV infection and matching HLA type. Study-wide results and limits: There were carriers of CMV plus the relevant HLA, and cumulative public TCR beta family frequency identified them. The ex vivo response was dominated by HLA-C-restricted CMV-specific TCR beta clonotypes.

Each CDR3 protein gets one entry after TCRdb re-called the reads with MiXCR. The sample lists around 320,000 distinct CDR3 sequences, over 7.5% occurring once. Sequencing used PBMCs. The sequence was obtained from a human donor in good health (CMV status not recorded). Some clones in this sample may be carry-over from other donors' samples.

In DNA form, the CDR3 reads TGTGCCAGTAGTTTTAGTCCGCTAAGAGAGCCCCAGTACTTC. It specifies CASSFSPLREPQYF. This rearrangement joins TRBV19 to TRBJ2-5; D remains unclear. There are 14 residues in the CDR3. Looked up from germline, CDR1 is LNHDA and CDR2 is SQIVND (reference sequence).